Included here is one T cell receptor beta chain sequence, with context. The repertoire was sequenced with immunoSEQ multiplex PCR; TCRdb's copy has only in-frame clones and lacks some. The profile shows around 140,000 clones, approximately 94% of them singletons. Germline CDR1 SEHNR, CDR2 FQNEAQ (reference sequence). Trimming left V 3 bases short and J 5 bases short, with 10 bases between. The CDR3 is made up of 14 amino acids. The sample originates from a study of T cell responses to AZD1222 COVID-19 vaccine. This sample comprised peripheral blood, obtained on day 0 of AZD1222 vaccination. The clonotype was recovered from an adult in good health. The chain uses TRBV7-9 and TRBJ1-4; the D gene is possibly TRBD1 (5 bases). CDR3 region: CASSLPGENEKLFF. As DNA, the CDR3 is TGTGCCAGCAGCTTGCCGGGGGAGAATGAAAAACTGTTTTTT.